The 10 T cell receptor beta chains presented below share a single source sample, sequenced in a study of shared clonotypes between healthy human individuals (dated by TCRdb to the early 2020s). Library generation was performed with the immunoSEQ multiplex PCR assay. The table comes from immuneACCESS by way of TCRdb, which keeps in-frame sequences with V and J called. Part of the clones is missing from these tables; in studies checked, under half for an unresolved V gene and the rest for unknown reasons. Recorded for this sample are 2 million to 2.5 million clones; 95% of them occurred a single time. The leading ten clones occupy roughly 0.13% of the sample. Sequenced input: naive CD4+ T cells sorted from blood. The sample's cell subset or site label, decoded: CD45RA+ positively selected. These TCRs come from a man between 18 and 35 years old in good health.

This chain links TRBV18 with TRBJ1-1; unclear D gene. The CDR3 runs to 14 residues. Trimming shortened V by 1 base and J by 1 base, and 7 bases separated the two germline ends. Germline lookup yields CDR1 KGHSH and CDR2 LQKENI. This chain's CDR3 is CASSPQAPNTEAFF. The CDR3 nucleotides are TGTGCCAGCTCACCACAGGCCCCGAACACTGAAGCTTTCTTT.

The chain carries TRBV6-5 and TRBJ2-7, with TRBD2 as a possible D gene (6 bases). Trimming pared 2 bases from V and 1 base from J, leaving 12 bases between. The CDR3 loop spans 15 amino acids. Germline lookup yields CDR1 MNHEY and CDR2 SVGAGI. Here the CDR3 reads CASSYGPAGSYEQYF. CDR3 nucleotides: TGTGCCAGCAGTTACGGCCCGGCGGGGTCCTACGAGCAGTACTTC.

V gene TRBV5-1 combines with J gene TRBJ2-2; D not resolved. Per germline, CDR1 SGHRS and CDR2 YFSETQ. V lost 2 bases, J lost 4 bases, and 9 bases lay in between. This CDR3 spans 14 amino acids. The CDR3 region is CASSLSTGTGELFF. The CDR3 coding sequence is TGCGCCAGCAGCTTATCCACCGGCACCGGGGAGCTGTTTTTT.

The CDR3 spells CASTSTGSLGLNEQFF. The CDR3 bases are TGTGCCAGTACCTCTACCGGGTCCCTGGGGCTCAATGAGCAGTTCTTC. The V gene is TRBV19, the J gene TRBJ2-1; D is perhaps TRBD1 (5 bases). The CDR3 sequence is 16 residues long. With 7 bases removed from V and 6 bases from J, the gap between germline ends came to 22 bases. Germline CDR1 and CDR2: LNHDA and SQIVND (reference sequence).

The CDR3, as DNA: TGTGCCAGCAGCGTAACCGGGACAGGGACCTACGAGCAGTACTTC. Translation: CASSVTGTGTYEQYF. The V gene is TRBV9, the J gene TRBJ2-7; 9 positions agree with TRBD1. Germline CDR1 and CDR2: SGDLS and YYNGEE. The V segment lost 1 base and the J segment 2 bases; nucleotides outside the gene matches: 4. CDR3 length: 15 amino acids.

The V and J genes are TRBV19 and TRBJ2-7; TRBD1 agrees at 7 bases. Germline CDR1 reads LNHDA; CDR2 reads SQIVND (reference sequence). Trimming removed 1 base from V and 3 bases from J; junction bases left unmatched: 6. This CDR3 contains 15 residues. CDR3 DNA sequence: TGTGCCAGTAGTATAGGTGACAGGGCGATCTACGAGCAGTACTTC. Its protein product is CASSIGDRAIYEQYF.

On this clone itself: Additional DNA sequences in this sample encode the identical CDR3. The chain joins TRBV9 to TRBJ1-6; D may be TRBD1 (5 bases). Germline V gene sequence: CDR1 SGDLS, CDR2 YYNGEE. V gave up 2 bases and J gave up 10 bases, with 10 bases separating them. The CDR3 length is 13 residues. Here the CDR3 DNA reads TGTGCCAGCAGCGTCGAAAGGGACTCACCCCTCCACTTT. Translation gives CASSVERDSPLHF.

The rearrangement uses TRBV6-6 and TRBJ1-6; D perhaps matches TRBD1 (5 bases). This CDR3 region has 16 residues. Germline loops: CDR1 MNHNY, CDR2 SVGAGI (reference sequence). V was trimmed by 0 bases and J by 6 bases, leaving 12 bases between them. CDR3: CASSYSGGWGNSPLHF. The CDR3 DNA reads TGTGCCAGCAGTTACTCCGGGGGGTGGGGTAATTCACCCCTCCACTTT.

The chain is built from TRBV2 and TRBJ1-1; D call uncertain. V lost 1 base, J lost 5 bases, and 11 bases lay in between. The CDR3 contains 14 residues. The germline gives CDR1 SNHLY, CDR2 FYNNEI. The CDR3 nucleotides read TGTGCCAGCAGTGAAGAACGAGAAGGGACTGAAGCTTTCTTT. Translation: CASSEEREGTEAFF.

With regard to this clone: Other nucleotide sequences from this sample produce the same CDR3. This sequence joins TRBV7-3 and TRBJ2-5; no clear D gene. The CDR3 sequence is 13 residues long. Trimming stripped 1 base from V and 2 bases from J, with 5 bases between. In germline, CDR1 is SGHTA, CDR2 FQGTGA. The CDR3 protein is CASSLRIQETQYF. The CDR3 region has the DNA TGTGCCAGCAGCTTAAGGATTCAAGAGACCCAGTACTTC.